Here is one T cell receptor (beta chain) with its context. It was at deep level that the assay was run. The input for sorted-subset replicate PCRs was around 0.2 ug DNA, around 30,000 T cell genomes. The protocol was immunoSEQ multiplex PCR, while the TCRdb copy is restricted to in-frame clones and leaves out a portion. The sample lists some 2.3 million clones, approximately 93% occurring once. Donors were Caucasian adults residing in Nashville, Tennessee, USA. CD4+ cell separation produced CD45RA+ naive and CD45RA-negative memory subsets. This record comes from a study of shared clonotypes between healthy human individuals. Trimming removed 1 base from V and 8 bases from J, with 15 bases in between. Germline-derived CDR1 and CDR2 are SEHNR and FQNEAQ (reference sequence). This CDR3 has 15 amino acids.

The source of this sequence is a young man in good health. Some clones in this sample may be carry-over from other donors' samples. The chain employs TRBV7-9 and TRBJ2-1; D possibly uses TRBD1 or TRBD2 (6 bases each). What was sequenced was naive CD4+ T cells from PBMCs. Sample subset: CD45RA+ positively selected. The CDR3 region has the DNA TGTGCCAGCAGCTTAGGAGGGGGGAGGCCCGATGAGCAGTTCTTC. It specifies CASSLGGGRPDEQFF.